The 19 T cell receptor beta chains in this list originate from one sample, sequenced in a study of shared clonotypes between healthy human individuals. Profiling relied on immunoSEQ multiplex PCR, and the TCRdb table lists in-frame clones only, not all of them. Of over 100,000 clones listed, about 63% are singletons. The sample comprised memory CD8+ T cells sorted from blood. Specified subset: CD45RO+ cells pooled with CCR7-negative TemRA cells. The source is a woman younger than 45 in good health.

This clone has a single count. The chain links TRBV28 to TRBJ2-1; 9 bases map to TRBD2. This CDR3 is 15 amino acids long. J was trimmed by 7 bases and V by 2 bases; bases with no gene match: 6. In germline, CDR1 is MDHEN, CDR2 SYDVKM. The CDR3 bases are TGTGCCAGCAGTTTAGCGGGAGGGCCTTATAATGAGCAGTTCTTC. Translation: CASSLAGGPYNEQFF.

V gene TRBV4-1 combines with J gene TRBJ2-7, with TRBD2 matching over 14 bases. The CDR3 loop spans 15 amino acids. Trimming removed 4 bases from V and 2 bases from J; junction bases left unmatched: 1. CDR1 MGHRA and CDR2 YSYEKL come from the germline V gene. CDR3 sequence reads: CASSPGLAGAYEQYF. The CDR3 DNA reads as TGCGCCAGCAGCCCGGGACTAGCGGGAGCCTACGAGCAGTACTTC.

This sequence joins TRBV6-4 and TRBJ2-3; TRBD1 aligns across 9 bases. CDR1 and CDR2 (germline): MRHNA, SNTAGT. The CDR3 covers 15 residues. After removal of 5 bases from V and 3 bases from J, the junction contained 6 bases not matched to a gene. Here the CDR3 reads CASSTGGAETDTQYF. The CDR3 nucleotides are TGTGCCAGCAGTACAGGGGGCGCAGAAACAGATACGCAGTATTTT.

V is TRBV7-9 and J is TRBJ1-4; unclear D gene. Germline CDR1 reads SEHNR; CDR2 reads FQNEAQ (reference sequence). There are 17 residues in the CDR3. Between the trimmed V and J ends, which lost 1 base and 1 base, there was a span of 13 bases. The CDR3 nucleotides are TGTGCCAGCAGCTTAGATCCGGGAGTAGGAACTAATGAAAAACTGTTTTTT. As protein: CASSLDPGVGTNEKLFF.

The chain is built from TRBV11-2 and TRBJ1-4; D is unresolved. Germline lookup yields CDR1 SGHAT and CDR2 FQNNGV. The CDR3 contains 15 residues. Trimming removed 3 bases at V and 7 bases at J, with 15 bases between. The CDR3 reads CASSFTPSVIEKLFF. CDR3 sequence (DNA): TGTGCCAGCAGCTTCACCCCCAGCGTAATTGAAAAACTGTTTTTT.

This rearrangement joins TRBV27 to TRBJ1-1; the D gene is possibly TRBD1 (6 bases). CDR3 size: 15 residues. Germline CDR1 is MNHEY and CDR2 is SMNVEV (reference sequence). The V and J ends lost 7 bases and 1 base respectively, with 16 bases between them. In DNA form, the CDR3 reads TGTGCCAGCACCCCTTCGGCGGGGGCGAACACTGAAGCTTTCTTT. Translating it yields CASTPSAGANTEAFF.

The chain joins TRBV5-5 to TRBJ2-3, with 7 nucleotides matching TRBD1. The CDR3 consists of 14 residues. Germline V gives CDR1 SGHKS, CDR2 YYEKEE (reference sequence). Trimming took 4 bases from V and 1 from J; bases not matched to a gene: 3. CDR3 DNA sequence: TGTGCCAGCAGCAGGGACAGTGGCACAGATACGCAGTATTTT. Translation: CASSRDSGTDTQYF.

The V and J genes are TRBV29-1 and TRBJ2-7; D not resolved. Trimming shortened V by 0 bases and J by 6 bases, and 15 bases separated the two germline ends. Germline CDR1 is SQVTM and CDR2 is ANQGSEA. The CDR3 is 14 residues long. Here the CDR3 reads CSVEDREGLGEQYF. The CDR3 nucleotides are TGCAGCGTTGAAGATCGTGAAGGGCTGGGCGAGCAGTACTTC.

This chain connects TRBV5-1 to TRBJ2-1; D assignment may be TRBD1 or TRBD2 (5 bases each). Germline CDR1 SGHRS, CDR2 YFSETQ. The V end lost 0 bases, the J end lost 3 bases, and 16 bases lay between the germline ends. This CDR3 comprises 17 residues. DNA of the CDR3: TGCGCCAGCAGCTTGGAAGGGAGTCAGGGATTCTACAATGAGCAGTTCTTC. Translated, it gives CASSLEGSQGFYNEQFF.

J is TRBJ2-7 and V is TRBV28; 9 positions agree with TRBD1. V was clipped by 6 bases and J by 2 bases; unmatched bases: 2. Germline V gene data show CDR1 as MDHEN and CDR2 as SYDVKM. CDR3 length: 13 residues. The CDR3 DNA reads as TGTGCCAGCAGGGACAGGGGAACCTACGAGCAGTACTTC. Translated, it gives CASRDRGTYEQYF.

The rearrangement joins TRBV4-1 to TRBJ2-5; D call uncertain. The DNA end lines up better with TRBJ2-7; the J call may be wrong. CDR3 length equals 14 residues. Germline V gene sequence: CDR1 MGHRA, CDR2 YSYEKL. This CDR3 is CASSPRPRSYEQYF. The CDR3 coding sequence is TGCGCCAGCAGCCCTAGACCGAGGTCGTACGAGCAGTACTTC.

This clone was seen a handful of times. The J gene is TRBJ1-5, the V gene TRBV5-1; 9 bases are shared with TRBD1. The CDR3 extends over 14 amino acids. After removal of 0 bases from V and 6 bases from J, the junction contained 1 base not matched to a gene. The V gene's germline CDR1 is SGHRS and CDR2 YFSETQ. This CDR3 is CASSLEQGAQPQHF. For the CDR3, the DNA is TGCGCCAGCAGCTTGGAACAGGGGGCTCAGCCCCAGCATTTT.

The chain combines TRBV19 with TRBJ1-5; 7 bases agree with TRBD1. The J segment lost 3 bases and the V segment lost 2 bases, leaving 4 bases of the junction unmatched. CDR1 and CDR2 from the germline V gene are LNHDA and SQIVND (reference sequence). The CDR3 sequence is 15 residues long. The DNA for the CDR3 is TGTGCCAGTAGTATAAGTGACAGGGACAATCAGCCCCAGCATTTT. It specifies CASSISDRDNQPQHF.

The chain carries TRBV11-2 and TRBJ2-7; possibly TRBD1 for D (6 bases). V lost 4 bases, J lost 7 bases, and 14 bases lay in between. This CDR3 has 13 residues. CDR1 SGHAT and CDR2 FQNNGV come from the germline V gene. The chain's CDR3 is CASSWWGLWEQYF. The CDR3 DNA reads as TGTGCCAGCAGCTGGTGGGGGCTTTGGGAGCAGTACTTC.

This clone came up many times. V and J are TRBV28 and TRBJ2-2; 7 positions match TRBD2. Germline CDR1 is MDHEN and CDR2 is SYDVKM. CDR3 length: 15 residues. The ends lost 2 bases at V and 3 bases at J; junction bases unmatched: 3. The CDR3 is CASSLRGVHTGELFF. The CDR3 region has the DNA TGTGCCAGCAGTTTACGGGGGGTCCACACCGGGGAGCTGTTTTTT.

The chain couples TRBV6-4 to TRBJ2-7; a possible D gene is TRBD2 (6 bases). With 8 bases removed from V and 7 bases from J, the gap between germline ends came to 24 bases. The V gene's germline CDR1 is MRHNA and CDR2 SNTAGT. This CDR3 is built from 15 residues. CDR3 amino acids: CASGGAPPLTREQYF. CDR3 DNA sequence: TGTGCCAGCGGCGGGGCTCCCCCGCTGACGAGGGAGCAGTACTTC.

This clone has just a few counts. The chain recombines TRBV7-2 with TRBJ1-5; 7 bases map to TRBD1. Germline assignment: CDR1 SGHTA and CDR2 FQGNSA. The length of the CDR3 is 15 residues. V gave up 4 bases and J gave up 0 bases; unmatched junction bases: 3. DNA for the CDR3: TGTGCCAGCAGCTCCAGGGGGGATAGCAATCAGCCCCAGCATTTT. Protein sequence: CASSSRGDSNQPQHF.

The gene calls are TRBV10-2 and TRBJ2-1; D gene ambiguous. V lost 1 base, J lost 6 bases, and 13 bases lay in between. CDR3 size: 15 residues. The V gene's germline CDR1 is WSHSY and CDR2 SAAADI. CDR3 nucleotide sequence: TGCGCCAGCAGTGAGTTGGTGGGATGGGTCAATGAGCAGTTCTTC. This sequence encodes CASSELVGWVNEQFF.

This clone was observed a handful of times. In the same sample, other DNA sequences code for this CDR3. The rearrangement joins TRBV19 to TRBJ1-1; D is ambiguous. This CDR3 contains 13 residues. Trimming left V 3 bases short and J 0 bases short, with 5 bases between. Germline lookup yields CDR1 LNHDA and CDR2 SQIVND (reference sequence). The CDR3 reads CASSIWVNTEAFF. The DNA of the CDR3 is TGTGCCAGTAGTATCTGGGTGAACACTGAAGCTTTCTTT.